The next 18 T cell receptor beta chains were all read from a single sample in a study of cytomegalovirus exposure and HLA in healthy donors. The PCR made use of 60 Vbeta and 13 Jbeta primers. Here immunoSEQ multiplex PCR was the method, and the copy in TCRdb shows in-frame clones only, minus some. Seen here are fewer than 110,000 clones, approximately 85% observed once, and the top ten hold around 3.6%. Sample: PBMCs. The receptors were gathered from a man aged 25 to 40 in good health and CMV-seronegative.

The rearrangement uses TRBV4-1 and TRBJ1-5; 7 bases map to TRBD1. Looked up from germline, CDR1 is MGHRA and CDR2 is YSYEKL. The V gene end was trimmed by 6 bases and the J gene end by 3 bases; junction bases not matched to a gene: 17. The CDR3 is 18 amino acids. CDR3 DNA: TGCGCCAGCAGACAAAAGAGTTACCCGGGACAGCTCAATCAGCCCCAGCATTTT. Encoded protein: CASRQKSYPGQLNQPQHF.

The chain couples TRBV4-2 to TRBJ2-7; 7 bases map to TRBD2. V was clipped by 1 base and J by 4 bases; unmatched bases: 13. There are 17 residues in the CDR3. In germline, CDR1 is LGHNA, CDR2 YNFKEQ. The CDR3 DNA sequence: TGTGCCAGCAGCCAAGCCGCGGGCGGGGGACCACGTTACGAGCAGTACTTC. It codes for CASSQAAGGGPRYEQYF.

V is TRBV13 and J is TRBJ2-5, with D possibly TRBD2 on 6 matching bases. Germline-derived CDR1 and CDR2 are PRHDT and FYEKMQ (reference sequence). The germline V and J ends were trimmed by 5 bases and 1 base, with 11 bases remaining between them. CDR3 length: 14 residues. CDR3 amino acids: CASSGRGIQETQYF. In DNA form, the CDR3 reads TGTGCCAGCAGCGGTCGGGGGATCCAAGAGACCCAGTACTTC.

The genes are TRBV9 and TRBJ1-1; the match to TRBD1 covers 8 bases. This CDR3 has 11 amino acids. The germline gives CDR1 SGDLS, CDR2 YYNGEE. With 5 bases clipped from V and 12 bases from J, the junction kept 6 bases outside the gene matches. The CDR3 DNA follows: TGTGCCAGCAGTGCCGGACAGGGAACTTTCTTT. This encodes CASSAGQGTFF.

V usage is TRBV10-3 and J usage is TRBJ2-1; 7 nucleotides agree with TRBD2. In germline, CDR1 is ENHRY, CDR2 SYGVKD. This CDR3 comprises 15 residues. Unmatched junction bases numbered 2, after V lost 1 base and J lost 2 bases. This CDR3 is CAISEWRETYNEQFF. In nucleotides, the CDR3 is TGTGCCATCAGTGAGTGGCGGGAGACCTACAATGAGCAGTTCTTC.

The chain recombines TRBV7-9 with TRBJ2-7, with D uncertain. Trimming pared 5 bases from V and 0 bases from J, leaving 20 bases between. CDR3 length: 17 residues. Germline loops: CDR1 SEHNR, CDR2 FQNEAQ (reference sequence). CDR3 sequence (DNA): TGTGCCAGCAGCCGAGGAATCAGCCTAATTAACTCCTACGAGCAGTACTTC. Amino acid sequence: CASSRGISLINSYEQYF. The whole variable domain, remainder taken from reference TRBV7-9 and TRBJ2-7, is DTGVSQNPRHKITKRGQNVTFRCDPISEHNRLYWYRQTLGQGPEFLTYFQNEAQLEKSRLLSDRFSAERPKGSFSTLEIQRTEQGDSAMYLCASSRGISLINSYEQYFGPGTRLTVT.

The chain links TRBV21-1 to TRBJ2-3; the listed D gene, TRBD2, was not tested against the DNA. TRBV21-1 is a listed pseudogene. The CDR3 totals 12 residues. The CDR3 DNA is TGTGCCAGCAGCTCATACCGAAAGCATTGGTATTTT. This sequence encodes CASSSYRKHWYF.

Remarks on this clone: Germline and junction disagree at one end, which may indicate a read error. The rearrangement joins TRBV7-7 to TRBJ2-5; 8 nucleotides align to TRBD2. The CDR3 extends over 14 amino acids. The germline CDR1 and CDR2 sequences are SSHAT and FNYEAQ (reference sequence). This chain's CDR3 is CASSSLASGETQYF. The DNA for the CDR3 is TGTGCTAGCAGCTCTTTGGCTAGCGGGGAGACCCAGTACTTC.

The chain is built from TRBV29-1 and TRBJ2-2; D unresolved. V lost 7 bases and J 4 bases, leaving 13 bases between the germline ends. CDR1 SQVTM and CDR2 ANQGSEA come from the germline V gene. This CDR3 contains 13 residues. The CDR3 coding sequence is TGCAGCGCCACTCCCGCGAGCACCGGGGAGCTGTTTTTT. This sequence encodes CSATPASTGELFF.

V is TRBV4-1 and J is TRBJ2-7; 12 positions agree with TRBD2. CDR3 length: 17 residues. The germline V gene encodes CDR1 MGHRA and CDR2 YSYEKL. With V trimmed by 8 bases and J by 0 bases, 11 bases remained unmatched. The DNA of the CDR3 is TGCGCCAGCTCAACACTTCGGACTAGCGGGGTCTCCTACGAGCAGTACTTC. It specifies CASSTLRTSGVSYEQYF.

The V and J genes are TRBV6-1 and TRBJ2-7; the D gene is possibly TRBD2 (6 bases). The germline CDR1 and CDR2 sequences are MNHNS and SASEGT. The CDR3 covers 13 residues. V lost 5 bases and J 3 bases, leaving 11 bases between the germline ends. CDR3 sequence (DNA): TGTGCCAGCAGTCCTCGGGAGCACTACGAGCAGTACTTC. Amino acid sequence: CASSPREHYEQYF.

The V and J genes are TRBV10-3 and TRBJ1-6; the D gene is possibly TRBD1 (6 bases). This CDR3 is 15 amino acids long. Looked up from germline, CDR1 is ENHRY and CDR2 is SYGVKD. With 2 bases removed from V and 11 bases from J, the gap between germline ends came to 16 bases. CDR3 residues: CAISEHRDTAAPLHF. The CDR3 nucleotides are TGTGCCATCAGTGAGCACCGGGACACCGCGGCACCCCTCCACTTT.

The chain employs TRBV10-3 and TRBJ2-5, with TRBD2 as a possible D gene (7 bases). The germline V gene has CDR1 ENHRY and CDR2 SYGVKD. Trimming shortened V by 8 bases and J by 5 bases, and 12 bases separated the two germline ends. The CDR3 runs to 12 residues. Here the CDR3 DNA reads TGTGCCATCGGGGGGGGGCGGGAGACCCAGTACTTC. It encodes CAIGGGRETQYF.

The chain couples TRBV4-3 to TRBJ1-2, with 9 nucleotides matching TRBD1. Germline V lookup: CDR1 LGHNA, CDR2 YSLEER. The CDR3 consists of 15 residues. V gave up 1 base and J gave up 8 bases; unmatched junction bases: 8. In DNA, the CDR3 is TGCGCCAGCAGCCAAGTATGGGGACAGGGCGAGGGCTACACCTTC. Translating it yields CASSQVWGQGEGYTF.

The chain carries TRBV2 and TRBJ2-5, with D possibly being TRBD2 (7 bases). Germline CDR1 reads SNHLY; CDR2 reads FYNNEI. V shed 8 bases and J shed 5 bases, with 18 bases lying between them. The CDR3 loop spans 14 amino acids. CDR3 in DNA: TGTGCCAGCTCGGGGGGCCCTCGAGGGGAGACCCAGTACTTC. It translates to CASSGGPRGETQYF.

This clone showed up just a few times. The chain recombines TRBV6-5 with TRBJ1-6, with 8 bases identical to TRBD1. Germline loops: CDR1 MNHEY, CDR2 SVGAGI. The CDR3 contains 15 residues. The trim removed 2 bases at V and 9 bases at J, leaving 6 bases unmatched. The CDR3 loop is CASSYAQQGVSPLHF. DNA for the CDR3: TGTGCCAGCAGTTACGCCCAACAGGGGGTTTCACCCCTCCACTTT.

The rearrangement uses TRBV28 and TRBJ2-2; 7 nucleotides agree with TRBD1. Germline V gene sequence: CDR1 MDHEN, CDR2 SYDVKM. Germline trimming cut 5 bases from V and 6 bases from J; bases unmatched to any gene: 9. The CDR3 has 15 amino acids. The CDR3, as DNA: TGTGCCAGCAGTCCAGAGACAGGGTTCGCCGGGGAGCTGTTTTTT. This sequence encodes CASSPETGFAGELFF.

This chain links TRBV2 with TRBJ2-5, with TRBD2 matching 8 bases. The CDR3 extends over 14 amino acids. Per the germline V gene, CDR1 is SNHLY and CDR2 is FYNNEI. V shed 6 bases, J shed 4 bases, and the junction held 7 bases outside the gene matches. This chain's CDR3 is CASRLTSARETQYF. CDR3 in DNA: TGTGCCAGCAGGCTGACTAGCGCCCGAGAGACCCAGTACTTC.